Here is one TCR beta chain with its context. This sample stems from a study of blood T cell repertoires in COVID-19. Study as a whole: The United States, Italy and Spain supplied acute and convalescent COVID-19 samples. The cDNA or gDNA used as material had been derived from T cells, B-cell-depleted T cells, or PBMCs.

The data were produced by immunoSEQ multiplex PCR, yet TCRdb's version contains in-frame clones alone and is incomplete. This sample carries 60,000 to 65,000 clones, 70% to 85% of them seen once, and the ten largest clones take approximately 20%. Trimming stripped 1 base from V and 5 bases from J, with 8 bases between. This CDR3 has 13 amino acids. The germline CDR1 and CDR2 sequences are SGHTA and FQGNSA. The chain combines TRBV7-2 with TRBJ2-5; D gene unclear. Sequenced material: peripheral blood. This TCR derives from a woman older than 75 with active or convalescent COVID-19. CDR3 nucleotide sequence: TGTGCCAGCAGCTTAGTTCAGTGGGAGACCCAGTACTTC. Translated, it gives CASSLVQWETQYF.